The 25 T cell receptor beta chains below all came from one sample that was sequenced in a study of beta chain features in type 1 diabetes. Study results and caveats: In every one of the four CD4+ subsets, TCRB CDR3s were moderately but significantly shorter in Type 1 diabetes patients.

The antigens for these receptors are not known. Expressed TCRB transcripts were sequenced because the isolated RNA had all been reverse transcribed beforehand. The table came from immunoSEQ multiplex PCR; TCRdb's copy has only in-frame clones and leaves some out. Of some 290,000 clones in the sample, around 24% were seen once. Source material: naive CD4+ T cells from blood. Receptors originate from a woman younger than 45 with type 1 diabetes.

This clone was detected a few times. The V gene is TRBV7-9, the J gene TRBJ1-2, with D perhaps matching TRBD1 (5 bases). Germline V lookup: CDR1 SEHNR, CDR2 FQNEAQ (reference sequence). This CDR3 region has 15 residues. Between the trimmed V and J ends, which lost 2 bases and 7 bases, there was a span of 17 bases. The CDR3 coding sequence is TGTGCCAGCAGCTTACTATCGTCGCAGGGCGGTGGCTACACCTTC. Protein product: CASSLLSSQGGGYTF. The full variable domain, with the rest looked up from reference TRBV7-9 and TRBJ1-2, is DTGVSQNPRHKITKRGQNVTFRCDPISEHNRLYWYRQTLGQGPEFLTYFQNEAQLEKSRLLSDRFSAERPKGSFSTLEIQRTEQGDSAMYLCASSLLSSQGGGYTFGSGTRLTVV.

This chain connects TRBV25-1 to TRBJ2-3; D unresolved. The CDR3 is 16 amino acids. The germline V gene has CDR1 MGHDK and CDR2 SYGVNS. V gave up 7 bases and J gave up 2 bases, with 19 bases separating them. In DNA form, the CDR3 reads TGTGCCAGCACAGGTCCCCCTCCAAAATACACAGATACGCAGTATTTT. This gives the protein CASTGPPPKYTDTQYF. The full variable domain, rest sourced from reference TRBV25-1 and TRBJ2-3, is EADIYQTPRYLVIGTGKKITLECSQTMGHDKMYWYQQDPGMELHLIHYSYGVNSTEKGDLSSESTVSRIRTEHFPLTLESARPSHTSQYLCASTGPPPKYTDTQYFGPGTRLTVL.

The chain carries TRBV11-3 and TRBJ2-2; tentatively, D is TRBD2 (6 bases). The ends were cut back, 5 bases at V and 7 bases at J, with 11 bases in the middle. The germline gives CDR1 SGHNT, CDR2 YENEEA. This CDR3 region has 13 residues. The CDR3 loop reads CASSTSGFGELFF. DNA for the CDR3: TGTGCCAGCAGCACAAGCGGGTTCGGGGAGCTGTTTTTT. Full variable domain (missing parts from reference TRBV11-3 and TRBJ2-2): EAGVVQSPRYKIIEKKQPVAFWCNPISGHNTLYWYLQNLGQGPELLIRYENEEAVDDSQLPKDRFSAERLKGVDSTLKIQPAELGDSAVYLCASSTSGFGELFFGEGSRLTVL.

This clone turned up a few times. The CDR3 DNA follows: TGTGCCAGCAGTCTCGATCAGCCCCAGCATTTT. Its protein is CASSLDQPQHF. This chain joins TRBV6-1 and TRBJ1-5, with unresolved D. The ends were cut back, 5 bases at V and 5 bases at J, with 4 bases in the middle. The CDR3 contains 11 residues. Germline-derived CDR1 and CDR2 are MNHNS and SASEGT.

The rearrangement uses TRBV25-1 and TRBJ1-4; D is uncertain. CDR1 is MGHDK and CDR2 is SYGVNS in the germline V gene. V lost 2 bases, J lost 4 bases, and 14 bases lay in between. CDR3 length: 16 amino acids. The CDR3 DNA sequence: TGTGCCAGCAGTGAAATCGACCGGGGAAGTAATGAAAAACTGTTTTTT. Translation gives CASSEIDRGSNEKLFF.

The rearrangement links TRBV27 to TRBJ1-2, with TRBD1 as a possible D gene (6 bases). The CDR3 is 14 residues long. V shed 5 bases and J shed 0 bases, with 10 bases lying between them. CDR1 MNHEY and CDR2 SMNVEV come from the germline V gene (reference sequence). The CDR3 is CASSIRQANYGYTF. The DNA of the CDR3 is TGTGCCAGCAGTATTCGACAGGCTAACTATGGCTACACCTTC.

This clone was recorded a few times. The CDR3 sequence is CASSGTVYGYTF. CDR3 nucleotides: TGTGCCAGTAGCGGGACAGTCTATGGCTACACCTTC. The gene calls are TRBV19 and TRBJ1-2; 7 bases fit TRBD1. Trimming cost V 6 bases and J 4 bases; bases outside gene matches: 2. CDR3 length equals 12 residues. Germline lookup yields CDR1 LNHDA and CDR2 SQIVND (reference sequence).

The count of this clone is one. This chain uses TRBV27 with TRBJ2-3; the D gene is possibly TRBD2 (6 bases). Between the trimmed V and J ends, which lost 3 bases and 4 bases, there was a span of 11 bases. This CDR3 comprises 14 residues. Germline V gene sequence: CDR1 MNHEY, CDR2 SMNVEV (reference sequence). The CDR3 coding sequence is TGTGCCAGCAGTTTGTGGGGAGGTTCAGATACGCAGTATTTT. This sequence encodes CASSLWGGSDTQYF.

This clone was seen more than once but under ten times. V is TRBV9 and J is TRBJ2-1, with 7 positions matching TRBD2. Germline V lookup: CDR1 SGDLS, CDR2 YYNGEE. CDR3 length equals 14 residues. Germline trimming cut 2 bases from V and 5 bases from J; bases unmatched to any gene: 4. The CDR3 region has the DNA TGTGCCAGCAGCGTGTCTAGCGGAAACAATGAGCAGTTCTTC. Its protein is CASSVSSGNNEQFF. Using reference TRBV9 and TRBJ2-1 for the parts outside the CDR3, the full variable domain is DSGVTQTPKHLITATGQRVTLRCSPRSGDLSVYWYQQSLDQGLQFLIQYYNGEERAKGNILERFSAQQFPDLHSELNLSSLELGDSALYFCASSVSSGNNEQFFGPGTRLTVL.

V and J are TRBV30 and TRBJ2-3, with D possibly matching TRBD2 (6 bases). With 4 bases removed from V and 4 bases from J, the gap between germline ends came to 18 bases. The CDR3 length is 15 residues. The germline V gene has CDR1 GTSNPN and CDR2 SVGIG (reference sequence). The CDR3 reads CAWNPGHRGSDTQYF. The CDR3 DNA is TGTGCCTGGAACCCAGGGCACCGGGGGTCAGATACGCAGTATTTT.

The chain uses TRBV9 and TRBJ2-1, with TRBD2 identical over 12 bases. Losses at the gene ends were 0 bases for V and 4 bases for J; bases not matched to a gene: 8. Germline CDR1 reads SGDLS; CDR2 reads YYNGEE. The CDR3 loop spans 18 amino acids. The CDR3 DNA sequence: TGTGCCAGCAGCGTAGCTCTCCCCGGACTAGCGGGGTACAATGAGCAGTTCTTC. Its protein product is CASSVALPGLAGYNEQFF.

This clone was counted only a few times. CDR3 residues: CASSLLTALSSGANVLTF. The CDR3 DNA reads TGCGCCAGCAGCCTTCTGACAGCCTTATCCTCTGGGGCCAACGTCCTGACTTTC. The chain combines TRBV4-1 with TRBJ2-6; TRBD1 might be the D (5 bases). This CDR3 has 18 amino acids. The V end lost 4 bases, the J end lost 0 bases, and 16 bases lay between the germline ends. The germline V gene encodes CDR1 MGHRA and CDR2 YSYEKL.

V usage is TRBV4-2 and J usage is TRBJ1-1, with 8 bases fitting TRBD1. CDR3 length: 14 residues. CDR1 and CDR2 from the germline V gene are LGHNA and YNFKEQ. V lost 6 bases and J lost 1; bases outside the gene matches: 4. CDR3 amino acids: CASRKDRENTEAFF. CDR3 DNA sequence: TGTGCCAGCAGAAAGGACAGGGAGAACACTGAAGCTTTCTTT.

V gene TRBV2 combines with J gene TRBJ1-1; perhaps TRBD1 as D (5 bases). CDR1 SNHLY and CDR2 FYNNEI come from the germline V gene. This CDR3 has 15 amino acids. V was trimmed by 3 bases and J by 4 bases, leaving 15 bases between them. As DNA, the CDR3 is TGTGCCAGCAGTGATCACCCAGGGTGGGGCACTGAAGCTTTCTTT. Its protein product is CASSDHPGWGTEAFF. The entire variable domain, with the rest obtained from reference TRBV2 and TRBJ1-1, is as follows: EPEVTQTPSHQVTQMGQEVILRCVPISNHLYFYWYRQILGQKVEFLVSFYNNEISEKSEIFDDQFSVERPDGSNFTLKIRSTKLEDSAMYFCASSDHPGWGTEAFFGQGTRLTVV.

CDR3 amino acids: CASGQTGNTIYF. DNA of the CDR3: TGTGCCAGTGGGCAGACTGGAAACACCATATATTTT. The genes are TRBV19 and TRBJ1-3; no clear D. The CDR3 runs 12 residues. V was shortened by 8 bases and J by 2 bases, with 7 bases between the two germline ends. Germline CDR1 LNHDA, CDR2 SQIVND (reference sequence).

The V call is TRBV29-1, the J call TRBJ1-2; the D gene is possibly TRBD1 (6 bases). The CDR3 extends over 14 amino acids. The V gene's germline CDR1 is SQVTM and CDR2 ANQGSEA. The V end was cut by 3 bases, the J end by 4 bases, with 15 bases between. DNA of the CDR3: TGCAGCGTTGAGTCAGGGGCCCATCGCTATGGCTACACCTTC. The encoded protein is CSVESGAHRYGYTF. The full variable domain, with the rest looked up from reference TRBV29-1 and TRBJ1-2, is SAVISQKPSRDICQRGTSLTIQCQVDSQVTMMFWYRQQPGQSLTLIATANQGSEATYESGFVIDKFPISRPNLTFSTLTVSNMSPEDSSIYLCSVESGAHRYGYTFGSGTRLTVV.

In its sample, this clone was seen a few times. V and J are TRBV29-1 and TRBJ2-1; D unresolved. The germline CDR1 and CDR2 sequences are SQVTM and ANQGSEA. Trimming took 6 bases from V and 0 from J, leaving 6 bases between them. The length of the CDR3 is 12 residues. The CDR3 region is CSVGRSYNEQFF. The CDR3 DNA follows: TGCAGCGTCGGTCGCTCCTACAATGAGCAGTTCTTC.

The J gene is TRBJ2-2, the V gene TRBV10-3; TRBD2 matches 10 bases. With V trimmed by 6 bases and J by 3 bases, 4 bases remained unmatched. Germline-derived CDR1 and CDR2 are ENHRY and SYGVKD. This CDR3 region has 15 residues. The chain's CDR3 is CAISRTSGDTGELFF. The CDR3 DNA reads as TGTGCCATCAGCAGGACTAGCGGAGACACCGGGGAGCTGTTTTTT.

The rearrangement uses TRBV25-1 and TRBJ1-6; no firm D call. This CDR3 region has 13 residues. Germline V gene lookup returns CDR1 MGHDK and CDR2 SYGVNS. Between the trimmed V and J ends, which lost 8 bases and 7 bases, there was a span of 12 bases. The DNA for the CDR3 is TGTGCCAGCCGCGTACGAGGGAATTCACCCCTCCACTTT. Protein sequence: CASRVRGNSPLHF.

This clone was recorded a few times. The chain joins TRBV28 to TRBJ2-7, with 8 nucleotides matching TRBD1. V lost 5 bases and J lost 4; bases outside the gene matches: 1. Germline lookup yields CDR1 MDHEN and CDR2 SYDVKM. This CDR3 has 12 amino acids. This chain's CDR3 is CASSGQGYEQYF. For the CDR3, the DNA is TGTGCCAGCAGTGGACAGGGTTACGAGCAGTACTTC.

V usage is TRBV30 and J usage is TRBJ1-5, with 11 bases lining up with TRBD1. Germline-derived CDR1 and CDR2 are GTSNPN and SVGIG (reference sequence). Losses at the gene ends were 4 bases for V and 5 bases for J; bases not matched to a gene: 7. This CDR3 spans 15 amino acids. CDR3 region: CAWNPGQGVDQPQHF. CDR3 bases: TGTGCCTGGAACCCGGGACAGGGGGTAGATCAGCCCCAGCATTTT.

The rearrangement joins TRBV10-2 to TRBJ2-7; D possibly corresponds to TRBD2 (5 bases). This CDR3 contains 14 residues. Between the trimmed V and J ends, which lost 7 bases and 7 bases, there was a span of 20 bases. Per germline, CDR1 WSHSY and CDR2 SAAADI. The CDR3 nucleotides are TGCGCCAGCAATGACCTAGCAGGAGCTGGAGAGCAGTACTTC. Protein sequence: CASNDLAGAGEQYF.

This clone occurred a few times. The chain carries TRBV10-3 and TRBJ2-7, with 15 bases matching TRBD2. CDR3 size: 20 residues. V shed 0 bases, J shed 0 bases, and the junction held 9 bases outside the gene matches. CDR1 and CDR2 (germline): ENHRY, SYGVKD. The CDR3 loop is CAISESTGLAGGRSSYEQYF. The DNA of the CDR3 is TGTGCCATCAGTGAGTCGACCGGACTAGCGGGAGGGCGAAGCTCCTACGAGCAGTACTTC.

A few counts support this clone. The rearrangement uses TRBV30 and TRBJ2-2; D not certain. The CDR3 spans 13 residues. Germline lookup yields CDR1 GTSNPN and CDR2 SVGIG (reference sequence). Trimming took off 3 bases at V and 1 base at J, with 6 bases between the two ends. CDR3 DNA sequence: TGTGCCTGGAGCGGAGAGAACACCGGGGAGCTGTTTTTT. This encodes CAWSGENTGELFF.

This sequence joins TRBV19 and TRBJ2-1; D gene unclear. Germline V gene sequence: CDR1 LNHDA, CDR2 SQIVND (reference sequence). The V and J ends lost 7 bases and 0 bases respectively, with 10 bases between them. CDR3 length: 14 residues. CDR3 in DNA: TGTGCCAGTAAGGCAAGGAGCTCCTACAATGAGCAGTTCTTC. Translating gives CASKARSSYNEQFF.